Included here is one TCR beta chain sequence, with context. The data were obtained in a study of cytomegalovirus exposure and HLA in healthy donors. Primers included in the PCR were 60 Vbeta and 13 Jbeta primers. Profiled with immunoSEQ multiplex PCR; TCRdb holds only in-frame clones, not every one. The sample totals 40,000 to 50,000 clones. Specimen: PBMCs. The source of this sequence is a woman aged 35 to 49 in good health and CMV-seronegative.

As DNA, the CDR3 is TGTGCCAGCAGCGTAGATCAGGCGGGATACTACGAGCAGTACTTC. It specifies CASSVDQAGYYEQYF. The chain combines TRBV9 with TRBJ2-7; a possible D gene is TRBD2 (6 bases). With 0 bases removed from V and 3 bases from J, the gap between germline ends came to 13 bases. CDR1 is SGDLS, CDR2 YYNGEE, per germline. The length of the CDR3 is 15 residues.